A selection of T cell receptor beta chains follows, all from one sample in a study of cytomegalovirus exposure and HLA in healthy donors. Assay used: immunoSEQ multiplex PCR; TCRdb lists only in-frame clones, some missing. This table holds around 140,000 clones, about four fifths found once. Sequencing was carried out using PBMCs. The receptors stem from a man aged 40-50 years in good health and CMV-seronegative. Each CDR3 is given with its conserved first and last residue. The D gene is left open where the match is weak. Some rows have no size entry. The others give once, few or many, or a class for an expanded clone.

>.|TRBJ1-1|.|TRBV19
TGTGCCAGTAGTATACCCAGGTTTGGGACTGAAGCTTTCTTT
CASSIPRFGTEAFF
>.|TRBJ2-3|.|TRBV30
TGTGCCTGGATCCCTACGGGAAGGAGAGACCAGTATTTT
CAWIPTGRRDQYF
>TRBD2|TRBJ2-3|.|TRBV19
TGTGCCAGTAGCGGGACTAGCGGGGTTGATACGCAGTATTTT
CASSGTSGVDTQYF
>TRBD2|TRBJ2-1|.|TRBV5-1
TGCGCCAGCAGACTAGCGGGGGGCTATGAGCAGTTCTTC
CASRLAGGYEQFF
>TRBD1|TRBJ1-3|few|TRBV4-1
TGCGCCAGCAGCCAAGATAGGACAGGGGGAAACACCATATATTTT
CASSQDRTGGNTIYF
>TRBD2|TRBJ2-5|.|TRBV5-1
TGCGCCAGCAGCTTGGTCCTAGCGGGGGGAGAGACCCAGTACTTC
CASSLVLAGGETQYF
>.|TRBJ1-5|.|TRBV9
TGTGCCAGCAGCGTGGATGGACAGACTAACAATCAGCCCCAGCATTTT
CASSVDGQTNNQPQHF
>.|TRBJ1-2|.|TRBV29-1
TGCAGCGTACCTACAGGGTCGGGCGGCTACACCTTC
CSVPTGSGGYTF
>TRBD1|TRBJ1-1|.|TRBV5-4
TGTGCCAGCAGCTTGGGACAGGGTGGCGTGAACACTGAAGCTTTCTTT
CASSLGQGGVNTEAFF
>TRBD2|TRBJ2-3|once|TRBV6-6
TGTGCCAGCAGTGGCGGACTAGCGGGTGGAGATACGCAGTATTTT
CASSGGLAGGDTQYF
>TRBD1|TRBJ1-4|.|TRBV19
TGTGCCAGTAGTATAGGCGGGACAGCTAATGAAAAACTGTTTTTT
CASSIGGTANEKLFF
>.|TRBJ1-3|.|TRBV18
TGTGCCAGCTCTGAAACAGGATCTGGAAACACCATATATTTT
CASSETGSGNTIYF
>TRBD1|TRBJ2-7|.|TRBV2
TGTGCCAGCAGTTCCCGGGACAGGACGTACGAGCAGTACTTC
CASSSRDRTYEQYF
>TRBD1|TRBJ1-3|.|TRBV7-3
TGTGCCAGCAGCGAGACAGGGGGCTCTGGAAACACCATATATTTT
CASSETGGSGNTIYF
>TRBD1|TRBJ1-1|.|TRBV12-5
TGTGCTAGTGGCACCACAGGGGTCGGAGCTTTCTTT
CASGTTGVGAFF
>.|TRBJ1-4|.|TRBV18
TGTGCCAGCTCACCGCAGGGAGGAACTAATGAAAAACTGTTTTTT
CASSPQGGTNEKLFF
>.|TRBJ2-1|.|TRBV7-2
TGTGCCAGCAGCAAAACCCAACCAGGTTACAATGAGCAGTTCTTC
CASSKTQPGYNEQFF
>.|TRBJ1-6|.|TRBV12-5
TGTGCTAGTGGTTTGGACGGTTGGCAGGGGAATTCACCCCTCCACTTT
CASGLDGWQGNSPLHF
>.|TRBJ1-5|.|TRBV6-6
TGTGCCAGCAGTTACGGGGACAAAGTTGGCAATCAGCCCCAGCATTTT
CASSYGDKVGNQPQHF
>.|TRBJ1-1|.|TRBV19
TGTGCCAGTAGTATTACAGGCCATAACGCTATGAACACTGAAGCTTTCTTT
CASSITGHNAMNTEAFF
>.|TRBJ1-5|.|TRBV5-6
TGTGCCAGCAGCTTGTTCGTAGGGGTGAGCCAGCCCCAGCATTTT
CASSLFVGVSQPQHF
>.|TRBJ1-1|.|TRBV28
TGTGCCAGCAGTTTAGGCGGGGGTAAAACTGAAGCTTTCTTT
CASSLGGGKTEAFF
>TRBD1|TRBJ1-2|.|TRBV7-2
TGTGCCAGCAGCTTAAGCAGGACAGGGGGGTACACCTTC
CASSLSRTGGYTF
>TRBD1|TRBJ2-3|.|TRBV5-6
TGTGCCAGCAGCTTAGGACAGGCGGTGACAGATACGCAGTATTTT
CASSLGQAVTDTQYF
>.|TRBJ1-1|.|TRBV5-1
TGCGCCAGCACTAACTCCCGCCGGAACACTGAAGCTTTCTTT
CASTNSRRNTEAFF
>.|TRBJ1-3|.|TRBV5-1
TGCGCCAGCAGCTACGGGGACTTTCAAGTTAACACCATATATTTT
CASSYGDFQVNTIYF
>.|TRBJ1-5|few|TRBV10-1
TGCGCCAGCAACCCCGACAGAAATCAGCCCCAGCATTTT
CASNPDRNQPQHF
>.|TRBJ2-1|.|TRBV7-7
TGTGCCAGCAGCTTAGCGCAACAGGGCAATGAGCAGTTCTTC
CASSLAQQGNEQFF
>TRBD2|TRBJ2-1|.|TRBV10-1
TGCGCCAGCAGTGAGGGGGCCGGGACTAAATACAATGAGCAGTTCTTC
CASSEGAGTKYNEQFF
>.|TRBJ2-3|.|TRBV5-6
TGTGCCAGCAGCCCCGGGACTAGCACAGATACGCAGTATTTT
CASSPGTSTDTQYF
>TRBD1|TRBJ2-1|few|TRBV5-6
TGTGCCAGCAGCTTGGATGGGACAGGGACCTACAATGAGCAGTTCTTC
CASSLDGTGTYNEQFF
>.|TRBJ1-4|few|TRBV6-5
TGTGCCAGCAGTTACACCGGGTCGCCGACTGAAAAACTGTTTTTT
CASSYTGSPTEKLFF
>TRBD1|TRBJ1-5|.|TRBV29-1
TGCAGCGTATTGACAGGGCCCAATCAGCCCCAGCATTTT
CSVLTGPNQPQHF
>.|TRBJ2-7|once|TRBV27
TGTGCCAGCAGTTTGAGAGGGGGCTACGAGCAGTACTTC
CASSLRGGYEQYF
>TRBD1|TRBJ2-7|.|TRBV7-6
TGTGCCAGCAGCTTATCGGACAGGAGGCCCTACGAGCAGTACTTC
CASSLSDRRPYEQYF
>.|TRBJ1-2|.|TRBV7-8
TGTGCCAGCAGCTTAGACGGTTCTAACTATGGCTACACCTTC
CASSLDGSNYGYTF
>.|TRBJ1-2|few|TRBV28
TGTGCCAGCAGTGCCCCGGGAGGGCGGGGCTACACCTTC
CASSAPGGRGYTF
>.|TRBJ2-3|.|TRBV9
TGTGCCAGCAGCGTAGTAAGCCGGTTTTCAGATACGCAGTATTTT
CASSVVSRFSDTQYF
>TRBD2|TRBJ2-2|.|TRBV5-1
TGCGCCAGCAGCTTGTCGGAGCTAGCGGGGCCTAGGGGGGAGCTGTTTTTT
CASSLSELAGPRGELFF
>TRBD2|TRBJ2-1|.|TRBV14
TGTGCCAGCAGCAAAGGGACTAGCGGGGGATGGGAGCAGTTCTTC
CASSKGTSGGWEQFF
>TRBD2|TRBJ2-5|.|TRBV29-1
TGCAGCGTTGGCTCGGGGGGGGTCCAAGAGACCCAGTACTTC
CSVGSGGVQETQYF
>.|TRBJ1-1|.|TRBV19
TGTGCCAGTACCACGGACCCAGGGGACACTGAAGCTTTCTTT
CASTTDPGDTEAFF
>TRBD1|TRBJ1-1|once|TRBV11-2
TGTGCCAGCAGCCACTACTTGACAGGGGGCGGCACTGAAGCTTTCTTT
CASSHYLTGGGTEAFF
>.|TRBJ2-2|.|TRBV9
TGTGCCAGCAGCGTAGTAGGGAGGACCGGGGAGCTGTTTTTT
CASSVVGRTGELFF